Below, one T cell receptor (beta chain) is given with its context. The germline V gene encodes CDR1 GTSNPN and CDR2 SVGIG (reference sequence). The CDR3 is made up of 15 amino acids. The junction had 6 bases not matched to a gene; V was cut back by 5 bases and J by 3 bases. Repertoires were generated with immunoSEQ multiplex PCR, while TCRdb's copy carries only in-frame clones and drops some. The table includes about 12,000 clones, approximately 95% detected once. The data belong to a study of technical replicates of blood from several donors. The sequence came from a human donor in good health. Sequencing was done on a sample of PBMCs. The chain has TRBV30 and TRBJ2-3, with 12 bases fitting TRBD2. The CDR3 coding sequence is TGTGCCTGGGGGCACGGGACTAGCGGGACAGATACGCAGTATTTT. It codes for CAWGHGTSGTDTQYF.